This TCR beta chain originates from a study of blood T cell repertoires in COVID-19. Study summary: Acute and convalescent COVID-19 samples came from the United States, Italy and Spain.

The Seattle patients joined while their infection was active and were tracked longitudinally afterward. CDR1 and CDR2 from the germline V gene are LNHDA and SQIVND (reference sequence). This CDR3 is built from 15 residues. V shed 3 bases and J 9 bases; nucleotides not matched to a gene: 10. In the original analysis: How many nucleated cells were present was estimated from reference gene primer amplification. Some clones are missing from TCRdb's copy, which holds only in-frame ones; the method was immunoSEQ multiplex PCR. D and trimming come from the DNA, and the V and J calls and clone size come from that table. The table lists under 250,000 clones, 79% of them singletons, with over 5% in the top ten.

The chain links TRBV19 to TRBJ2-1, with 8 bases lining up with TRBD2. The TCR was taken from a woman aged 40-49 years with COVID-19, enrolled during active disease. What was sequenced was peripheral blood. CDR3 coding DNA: TGTGCCAGTAGTATGGGACTAGGTACTGCCGGTGAGCAGTTCTTC. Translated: CASSMGLGTAGEQFF. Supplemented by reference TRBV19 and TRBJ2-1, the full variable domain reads DGGITQSPKYLFRKEGQNVTLSCEQNLNHDAMYWYRQDPGQGLRLIYYSQIVNDFQKGDIAEGYSVSREKKESFPLTVTSAQKNPTAFYLCASSMGLGTAGEQFFGPGTRLTVL.